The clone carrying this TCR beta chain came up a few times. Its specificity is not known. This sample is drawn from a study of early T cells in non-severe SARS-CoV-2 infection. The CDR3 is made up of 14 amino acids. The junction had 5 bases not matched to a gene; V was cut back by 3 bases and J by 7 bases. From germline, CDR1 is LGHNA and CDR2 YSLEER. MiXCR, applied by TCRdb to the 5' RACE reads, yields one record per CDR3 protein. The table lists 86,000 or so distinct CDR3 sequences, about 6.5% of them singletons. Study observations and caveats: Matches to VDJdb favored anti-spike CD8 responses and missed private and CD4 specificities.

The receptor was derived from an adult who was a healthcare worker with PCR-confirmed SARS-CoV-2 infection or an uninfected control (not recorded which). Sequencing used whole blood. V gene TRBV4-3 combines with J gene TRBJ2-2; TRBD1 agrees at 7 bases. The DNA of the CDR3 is TGCGCCAGCAGCCAGGTCCAGGGGGTCGGGGAGCTGTTTTTT. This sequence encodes CASSQVQGVGELFF.